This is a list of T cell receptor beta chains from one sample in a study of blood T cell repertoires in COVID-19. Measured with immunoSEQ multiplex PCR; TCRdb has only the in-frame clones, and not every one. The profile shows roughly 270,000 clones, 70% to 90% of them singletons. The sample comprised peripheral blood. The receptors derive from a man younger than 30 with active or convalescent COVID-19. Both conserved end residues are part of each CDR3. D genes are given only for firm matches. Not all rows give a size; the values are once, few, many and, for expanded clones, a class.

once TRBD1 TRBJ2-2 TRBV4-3 CASSQTGWGTGELFF TGCGCCAGCAGCCAGACAGGGTGGGGAACCGGGGAGCTGTTTTTT
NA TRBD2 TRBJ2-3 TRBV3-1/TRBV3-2 CASSQSLAGPLGF TGTGCCAGCAGCCAGAGCCTAGCGGGGCCGCTCGGTTTT
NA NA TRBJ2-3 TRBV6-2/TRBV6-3 CASSYSMRKSTDTQYF TGTGCCAGCAGTTACTCGATGCGGAAGAGCACAGATACGCAGTATTTT
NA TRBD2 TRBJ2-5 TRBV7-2 CASSKGLAGGGSQETQYF TGTGCCAGCAGCAAAGGACTAGCGGGGGGAGGATCCCAAGAGACCCAGTACTTC
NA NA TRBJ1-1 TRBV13 CASSPRQANEAFF TGTGCCAGCAGCCCCAGACAGGCTAATGAAGCTTTCTTT
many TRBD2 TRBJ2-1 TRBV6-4 CASSDGLAGDNEQFF TGTGCCAGCAGTGACGGGTTAGCGGGGGACAATGAGCAGTTCTTC
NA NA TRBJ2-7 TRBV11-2 CASSLDRLEYEQYF TGTGCCAGCAGCTTAGACAGACTCGAATACGAGCAGTACTTC
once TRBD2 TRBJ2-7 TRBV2 CASFRTSGASYEQYF TGTGCCAGCTTTAGGACTAGCGGGGCTTCCTACGAGCAGTACTTC
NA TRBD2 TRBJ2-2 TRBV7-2 CASSLSGGAIGELFF TGTGCCAGCAGCCTTAGCGGGGGGGCAATCGGGGAGCTGTTTTTT
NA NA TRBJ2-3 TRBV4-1 CASSQDRDTDTQYF TGCGCCAGCAGCCAAGACAGGGACACAGATACGCAGTATTTT
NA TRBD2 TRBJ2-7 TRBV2 CARGGLAGVFGEQYF TGTGCCAGGGGTGGGCTAGCGGGGGTATTCGGCGAGCAGTACTTC
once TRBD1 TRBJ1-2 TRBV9 CASSPRGGSNGYTF TGTGCCAGCAGCCCACGAGGGGGCAGCAATGGCTACACCTTC
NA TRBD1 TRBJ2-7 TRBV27 CASSSDRGRYEQYF TGTGCCAGCAGTTCTGACAGGGGAAGATACGAGCAGTACTTC
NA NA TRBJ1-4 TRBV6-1 CASSDRTVGGGNEKLFF TGTGCCAGCAGTGACCGGACAGTTGGAGGTGGTAATGAAAAACTGTTTTTT
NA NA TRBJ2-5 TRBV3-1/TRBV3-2 CASSQGAGQRWETQYF TGTGCCAGCAGCCAAGGAGCAGGACAGAGATGGGAGACCCAGTACTTC